These T cell receptor beta chains were read from a single sample in a study of Ad26.COV2.S vaccination and SARS-CoV-2 variants. Data came from immunoSEQ multiplex PCR; TCRdb stores just in-frame clones and leaves some out. The top ten hold around 1.8% of the sample, which has 350,000 to 450,000 clones, approximately 92% seen once. The specimen was peripheral blood, collected in a trial of Ad26.COV2.S vaccine versus placebo. These receptors were collected from a person between 18 and 65 years old who received the Ad26.COV2.S COVID-19 vaccine or a placebo. Both conserved end residues are part of each CDR3. The D gene is left open where the match is weak. Part of the rows lack a size; the others show once, few, many or a class for expanded clones.

j_call v_call clone_size d_call cdr3_aa cdr3_nt
TRBJ2-2 TRBV19 . . CASSKGQANTGELFF TGTGCCAGTAGTAAGGGACAAGCGAACACCGGGGAGCTGTTTTTT
TRBJ2-5 TRBV5-4 few TRBD2 CASSITPSSGGQETQYF TGTGCCAGCAGCATTACCCCTAGCAGCGGGGGACAAGAGACCCAGTACTTC
TRBJ2-7 TRBV6-5 . . CASSQTPYEQYF TGTGCCAGCAGCCAAACTCCCTACGAGCAGTACTTC
TRBJ2-3 TRBV6-5 once . CASSTQSDTQYF TGTGCCAGCAGTACACAGTCAGATACGCAGTATTTT
TRBJ1-2 TRBV28 . TRBD1 CASSPDRGVSNYGYTF TGTGCCAGCAGCCCTGACAGGGGCGTTTCTAACTATGGCTACACCTTC
TRBJ2-5 TRBV4-3 . . CASSQELARETQYF TGCGCCAGCAGCCAAGAGCTAGCGCGGGAGACCCAGTACTTC
TRBJ2-6 TRBV5-6 . . CASSPAPQGSGANVLTF TGTGCCAGCAGTCCCGCTCCACAGGGTAGTGGGGCCAACGTCCTGACTTTC
TRBJ1-2 TRBV18 once . CASSQGEDYGYTF TGTGCCAGCTCACAAGGGGAGGACTATGGCTACACCTTC
TRBJ1-2 TRBV2 . TRBD1 CASSVPGQGYGYTF TGTGCCAGCAGTGTTCCGGGACAGGGCTATGGCTACACCTTC
TRBJ2-2 TRBV11-3 . . CASLRPTGGRVNTGELFF TGTGCCAGCCTAAGGCCTACTGGGGGCAGGGTAAACACCGGGGAGCTGTTTTTT
TRBJ1-2 TRBV6-5 . . CASRMDSNYGYTF TGTGCCAGCAGGATGGACAGTAACTATGGCTACACCTTC